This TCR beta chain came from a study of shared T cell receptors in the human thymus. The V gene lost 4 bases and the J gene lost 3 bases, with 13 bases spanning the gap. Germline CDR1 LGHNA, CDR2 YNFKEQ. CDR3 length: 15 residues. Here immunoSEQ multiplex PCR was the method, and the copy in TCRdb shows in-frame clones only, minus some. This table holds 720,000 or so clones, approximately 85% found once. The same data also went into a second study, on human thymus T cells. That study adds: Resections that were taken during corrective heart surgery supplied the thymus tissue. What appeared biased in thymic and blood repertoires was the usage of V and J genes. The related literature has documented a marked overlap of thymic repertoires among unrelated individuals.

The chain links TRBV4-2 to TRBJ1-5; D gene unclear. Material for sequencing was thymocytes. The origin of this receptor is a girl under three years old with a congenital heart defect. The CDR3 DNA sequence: TGTGCCAGCAGCCTCGACGAGGAGAACAATCAGCCCCAGCATTTT. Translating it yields CASSLDEENNQPQHF.